The entry below gives a single T cell receptor (beta chain) sequence along with its context. What it binds is unknown. V lost 5 bases, J lost 7 bases, and 22 bases lay in between. This CDR3 region has 16 residues. The germline gives CDR1 SGHKS, CDR2 YYEKEE (reference sequence). This record comes from a study of cytomegalovirus exposure and HLA in healthy donors. Points from the study as a whole: The authors later linked a missense DCLRE1C variant to TCR beta V- and J-gene trimming. Common viral pathogens (according to a later analysis) appeared linked to several of the most significant clusters. Many donors shared some public TCRs, even though most TCR sequences were rare. The study flagged fewer than 200 TCR beta chains as cytomegalovirus-associated.

The PCR made use of 60 Vbeta and 13 Jbeta primers. The assay was immunoSEQ multiplex PCR, and TCRdb's table has in-frame clones only and misses some. Of roughly 170,000 clones listed, 70% to 85% are singletons. The clonotype was recovered from a girl under 10 years old in good health and CMV-seropositive. The sequencing input was PBMCs. The V and J genes are TRBV5-5 and TRBJ2-1, with D perhaps TRBD2 (5 bases). The CDR3, as DNA: TGTGCCAGCAGTAGGGCGGGCGCGGGTCTATTGAATGAGCAGTTCTTC. Translating it yields CASSRAGAGLLNEQFF.